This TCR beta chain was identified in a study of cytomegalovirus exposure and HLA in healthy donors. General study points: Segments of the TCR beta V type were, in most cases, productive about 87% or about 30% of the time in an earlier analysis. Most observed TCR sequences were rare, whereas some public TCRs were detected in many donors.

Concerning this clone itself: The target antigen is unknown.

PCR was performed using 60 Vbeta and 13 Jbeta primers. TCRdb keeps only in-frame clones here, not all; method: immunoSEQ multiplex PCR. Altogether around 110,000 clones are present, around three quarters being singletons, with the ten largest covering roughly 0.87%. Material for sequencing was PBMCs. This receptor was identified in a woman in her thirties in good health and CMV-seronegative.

The CDR3 loop is CASTTYGNTIYF. The CDR3 coding sequence is TGTGCCAGCACCACCTACGGGAACACCATATATTTT. V usage is TRBV14 and J usage is TRBJ1-3; D unclear. The CDR3 sequence is 12 residues long. The germline V gene encodes CDR1 SGHDN and CDR2 FVKESK. With 7 bases removed from V and 7 bases from J, the gap between germline ends came to 11 bases. Supplemented by reference TRBV14 and TRBJ1-3, the full variable domain reads EAGVTQFPSHSVIEKGQTVTLRCDPISGHDNLYWYRRVMGKEIKFLLHFVKESKQDESGMPNNRFLAERTGGTYSTLKVQPAELEDSGVYFCASTTYGNTIYFGEGSWLTVV.